This paragraph reports one T cell receptor beta chain. Using immunoSEQ multiplex PCR, the repertoire was profiled, and TCRdb retains in-frame clones only, with some absent. The sample lists about 1 million clones; 65% to 80% were seen once. Germline values: CDR1 MNHEY, CDR2 SVGAGI. CDR3 length: 15 residues. The entry originates in a study of shared clonotypes between healthy human individuals. This receptor was taken from a young man in good health. The genes are TRBV6-5 and TRBJ2-5, with 9 bases identical to TRBD1. The J call is doubtful: the DNA matches TRBJ2-7 better. Input material: memory CD4+ T cells sorted from blood. The subset denotes: CD45RA-negative fraction. CDR3 protein: CASSSNYRGHYEQYF. Here the CDR3 DNA reads TGTGCCAGCAGTTCCAACTACAGGGGGCACTACGAGCAGTACTTC.